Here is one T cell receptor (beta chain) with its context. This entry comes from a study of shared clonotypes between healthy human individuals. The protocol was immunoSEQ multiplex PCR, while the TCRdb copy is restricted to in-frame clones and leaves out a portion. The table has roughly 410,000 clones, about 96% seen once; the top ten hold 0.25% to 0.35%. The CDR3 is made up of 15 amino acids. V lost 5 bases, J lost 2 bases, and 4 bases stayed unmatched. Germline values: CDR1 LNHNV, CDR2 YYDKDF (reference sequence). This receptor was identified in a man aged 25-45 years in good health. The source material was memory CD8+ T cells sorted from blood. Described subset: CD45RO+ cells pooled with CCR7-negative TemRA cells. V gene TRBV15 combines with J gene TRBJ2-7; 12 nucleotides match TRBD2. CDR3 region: CATSRSSGRAYEQYF. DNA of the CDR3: TGTGCCACCAGCCGATCTAGCGGGAGGGCCTACGAGCAGTACTTC.